Shown below are 15 T cell receptor beta chains from a single sample sequenced in a study of T cells in Graves' hyperthyroidism and ophthalmopathy. TCR beta CDR3 regions were amplified from RNA. HTBI primers were the set used in a first-round RT-PCR of the TCR CDR3. From the multiplex PCR reads, TCRdb called clonotypes with MiXCR, one entry per CDR3 protein. The table shows about 640,000 distinct CDR3 sequences, with nearly 45% occurring only once. Sequenced input: peripheral blood or thyroid tissue (not recorded which). These receptors originate from an adult man with Graves' disease, either hyperthyroidism or ophthalmopathy (not recorded which).

This rearrangement joins TRBV29-1 to TRBJ1-3; TRBD1 aligns across 9 bases. Germline CDR1 reads SQVTM; CDR2 reads ANQGSEA. V trimming: 8 bases; J trimming: 4 bases; junction bases outside the gene matches: 9. The CDR3 extends over 14 amino acids. CDR3 nucleotide sequence: TGCAGCTCACCCGGGACAGGGAGAGGAAACACCATATATTTT. Encoded protein: CSSPGTGRGNTIYF.

This clonotype was counted ten times or more. The chain combines TRBV2 with TRBJ1-4, with a weak D call TRBD1 (5 bases). CDR3 length equals 13 residues. Germline V gives CDR1 SNHLY, CDR2 FYNNEI. V dropped 6 bases and J dropped 7 bases, with 12 bases sitting between them. CDR3 residues: CASREGRGEKLFF. In DNA form, the CDR3 reads TGTGCCAGCAGGGAGGGACGGGGTGAAAAACTGTTTTTT.

The chain carries TRBV29-1 and TRBJ1-1; 10 bases match TRBD1. The CDR3 sequence is 16 residues long. V was pared by 0 bases and J by 7 bases, with 11 bases of the junction left unmatched. CDR1 is SQVTM, CDR2 ANQGSEA, per germline. The CDR3, as DNA: TGCAGCGTTGAAGATAGGACCGGGACAGGGGTTATTGAAGCTTTCTTT. This translates into CSVEDRTGTGVIEAFF.

About this clonotype: One base away lies a much larger clone, so this may be a sequencing read error. Here the CDR3 reads CASSDLRRGTEAFF. Written as DNA, the CDR3 is TGTGCCAGCAGTGATTTGAGGAGAGGGACTGAAGCTTTCTTT. The gene calls are TRBV2 and TRBJ1-1; D ambiguous. The V end lost 3 bases, the J end lost 5 bases, and 13 bases lay between the germline ends. CDR3 length equals 14 residues. The germline gives CDR1 SNHLY, CDR2 FYNNEI. The variable domain in full, with the rest retrieved from reference TRBV2 and TRBJ1-1, is EPEVTQTPSHQVTQMGQEVILRCVPISNHLYFYWYRQILGQKVEFLVSFYNNEISEKSEIFDDQFSVERPDGSNFTLKIRSTKLEDSAMYFCASSDLRRGTEAFFGQGTRLTVV.

DNA for the CDR3: TGTGCCAGTAGGAGTCCGGACAGGGGGAACACTGAAGCTTTCTTT. This sequence encodes CASRSPDRGNTEAFF. The gene calls are TRBV19 and TRBJ1-1, with TRBD1 matching over 9 bases. Trimming removed 6 bases from V and 1 base from J; junction bases left unmatched: 6. Germline loops: CDR1 LNHDA, CDR2 SQIVND (reference sequence). The CDR3 spans 15 residues.

This chain connects TRBV13 to TRBJ1-3; 7 nucleotides match TRBD1. The germline gives CDR1 PRHDT, CDR2 FYEKMQ (reference sequence). Unmatched junction bases numbered 12, after V lost 8 bases and J lost 2 bases. The CDR3 runs to 16 residues. The CDR3 loop reads CASASSFGTAGNTIYF. For the CDR3, the DNA is TGTGCCAGCGCCAGCAGCTTTGGGACAGCTGGAAACACCATATATTTT.

This clonotype was detected only a few times. The chain couples TRBV14 to TRBJ1-2; D is uncertain. The germline V gene encodes CDR1 SGHDN and CDR2 FVKESK. This CDR3 contains 13 residues. V shed 3 bases and J shed 5 bases, with 10 bases lying between them. CDR3 sequence reads: CASSQVPGYGYTF. In DNA form, the CDR3 reads TGTGCCAGCAGCCAGGTCCCTGGGTATGGCTACACCTTC.

This chain joins TRBV20-1 and TRBJ2-5; 7 bases are shared with TRBD2. Per germline, CDR1 DFQATT and CDR2 SNEGSKA (reference sequence). The CDR3 covers 16 residues. Unmatched junction bases numbered 15, after V lost 3 bases and J lost 5 bases. CDR3 coding DNA: TGCAGTGCTAGTGGGCTAGCGGAAAATTCAGGGGAGACCCAGTACTTC. This translates into CSASGLAENSGETQYF.

The chain is built from TRBV7-8 and TRBJ2-7; tentatively, D is TRBD2 (5 bases). Trimming stripped 5 bases from V and 3 bases from J, with 11 bases between. CDR3 length: 13 residues. Germline CDR1 and CDR2: SGHVS and FQNEAQ. The CDR3 region has the DNA TGTGCCAGCAGCGCGCTAGCTAGCTACGAGCAGTACTTC. This sequence encodes CASSALASYEQYF.

This clonotype was counted between two and nine times. This chain links TRBV12-3 or TRBV12-4 with TRBJ1-5, with 9 bases that match TRBD1. This CDR3 contains 16 residues. The J segment lost 4 bases and the V segment lost 5 bases, leaving 9 bases of the junction unmatched. This CDR3 is CASSEDAGTGNQPQHF. The CDR3 DNA reads as TGTGCCAGCAGTGAGGACGCCGGGACAGGGAATCAGCCCCAGCATTTT.

This clonotype was recorded only once. Possible read error: a much larger clone is one base away. DNA for the CDR3: TGTGCCAGCAGGTCGGGATACTATGGCTACACCTTC. It yields the protein CASRSGYYGYTF. The genes are TRBV7-9 and TRBJ1-2; D unresolved. The V and J ends lost 6 bases and 3 bases respectively, with 8 bases between them. The CDR3 totals 12 residues. The V gene's germline CDR1 is SEHNR and CDR2 FQNEAQ (reference sequence).

The rearrangement uses TRBV7-2 and TRBJ1-5; D possibly corresponds to TRBD1 (6 bases). This CDR3 is built from 16 residues. V lost 3 bases to trimming and J lost 4 bases, with 16 bases between them. Germline V lookup: CDR1 SGHTA, CDR2 FQGNSA. The CDR3 is CASSFRSQGRNQPQHF. The CDR3 region has the DNA TGTGCCAGCAGCTTCCGGTCCCAGGGGAGAAATCAGCCCCAGCATTTT.

The chain employs TRBV25-1 and TRBJ1-6, with a possible D match to TRBD1 (5 bases). The CDR3 spans 16 residues. V was clipped by 5 bases and J by 5 bases, with 16 bases between them. Germline V gene sequence: CDR1 MGHDK, CDR2 SYGVNS. For the CDR3, the DNA is TGTGCCAGCAGTTCCTACGGACACGGCCATAATTCACCCCTCCACTTT. Translated: CASSSYGHGHNSPLHF.

The rearrangement joins TRBV7-9 to TRBJ1-4; D remains ambiguous. The V end lost 5 bases, the J end lost 7 bases, and 14 bases lay between the germline ends. Germline V lookup: CDR1 SEHNR, CDR2 FQNEAQ (reference sequence). This CDR3 has 14 amino acids. CDR3: CASSPGLRSEKLFF. The CDR3 DNA follows: TGTGCCAGCAGCCCCGGACTACGGAGTGAAAAACTGTTTTTT.

The J gene is TRBJ1-2, the V gene TRBV7-2, with unresolved D. The CDR3 runs 12 residues. Germline V gene sequence: CDR1 SGHTA, CDR2 FQGNSA. V lost 8 bases to trimming and J lost 6 bases, with 13 bases between them. CDR3 region: CASFRGDDGYTF. The CDR3 DNA reads TGTGCCAGCTTTCGGGGAGACGATGGCTACACCTTC.